This paragraph covers one T cell receptor (beta chain) sequence. Its target is unknown. Patients aged 18 to 65 had newly diagnosed hyperthyroidism of under 2 months' duration. Patients were excluded for uncontrolled infection, other autoimmune disease, pregnancy or lactation. Clinical symptoms, serum thyroxine, TRAb, thyroid ultrasound and orbital computed tomography established diagnosis. V lost 3 bases and J lost 7; bases outside the gene matches: 24. The CDR3 consists of 20 residues. CDR1 is SEHNR, CDR2 FQNEAQ, per germline (reference sequence). The sample is drawn from a study of T cells in Graves' hyperthyroidism and ophthalmopathy. Researchers took RNA transcripts and amplified the TCR beta CDR3 regions from them. The HTBI primer set served for first-round RT-PCR of the TCR CDR3. TCRdb reprocessed the multiplex PCR reads via MiXCR and lists one record per CDR3 protein. This sample has hundreds of thousands of distinct CDR3 sequences, with around 14% found just once.

Study results and limitations: Blood samples included most of the expanded thyroid clonotypes exceeding 0.001.

This receptor was obtained from a woman in her twenties or thirties with Graves' hyperthyroidism. The sequencing input was blood. The chain couples TRBV7-9 to TRBJ1-3, with 7 nucleotides matching TRBD1. The CDR3 nucleotides are TGTGCCAGCAGCTTCCTCCCTCCGGGACAGCGTTACTCGGGGGGTAACACCATATATTTT. Its translation: CASSFLPPGQRYSGGNTIYF.